These 6 T cell receptor beta chains came from one sample sequenced in a study of HIV-infected children after antiretroviral therapy interruption. Unique molecular identifiers were included in an RNA-based 3' RACE TCR library. TCRdb reanalysed the 3' RACE reads using MiXCR and keeps one entry per CDR3 protein. The table shows more than 85,000 distinct CDR3 sequences, with under 8% occurring only once. As to treatment: PENTA 11 planned treatment interruption arm or continuous ART arm. The specimen was CD45RA+ CD4+ T cells from PBMCs, pooled from several time points, collected from a donor given antiretroviral therapy, either interrupted or continuous. Specified subset: naive CD4+ CD45RA+ CD45RO- T cells. The receptor set was obtained from a pool of human donors with HIV.

This clonotype was observed at least ten times. V gene TRBV28 combines with J gene TRBJ2-3; D uncertain. Germline V CDR1 and CDR2: MDHEN, SYDVKM. The CDR3 runs to 13 residues. Trimming cost V 3 bases and J 7 bases, with 11 bases left between them. The CDR3 DNA follows: TGTGCCAGCAGTTTGGAGCAGACAAATACGCAGTATTTT. It encodes CASSLEQTNTQYF.

This clonotype came up a few times. The CDR3 bases are TGTGCCAGCAGCTCCGAGATTTCAGGGACCCAGTACTTC. This encodes CASSSEISGTQYF. This chain joins TRBV14 and TRBJ2-5, with D unresolved. Trimming pared 5 bases from V and 7 bases from J, leaving 14 bases between. This CDR3 comprises 13 residues. Per the germline V gene, CDR1 is SGHDN and CDR2 is FVKESK.

This clonotype was detected a few times. The chain is built from TRBV12-5 and TRBJ2-1, with 12 bases aligning to TRBD2. V lost 5 bases and J lost 1; bases outside the gene matches: 12. The CDR3 contains 19 residues. CDR1 LGHNT and CDR2 FRNRAP come from the germline V gene. The CDR3 protein is CASGRLTSGGTGSYNEQFF. In DNA, the CDR3 is TGTGCTAGTGGTCGCCTAACTAGCGGGGGGACGGGGTCCTACAATGAGCAGTTCTTC.

In this sample, this clonotype turned up many times. The chain links TRBV11-2 to TRBJ1-6; D is unclear. The CDR3 is 15 residues long. Trimming removed 6 bases at V and 1 base at J, with 10 bases between. Germline V CDR1 and CDR2: SGHAT, FQNNGV. The CDR3: CASSRSSSYNSPLHF. For the CDR3, the DNA is TGTGCCAGCAGTCGCTCGTCGTCCTATAATTCACCCCTCCACTTT.

In its sample, this clonotype was seen many times. This chain links TRBV15 with TRBJ2-7; TRBD2 might be the D (6 bases). V lost 0 bases and J 4 bases, leaving 10 bases between the germline ends. CDR1 is LNHNV, CDR2 YYDKDF, per germline (reference sequence). The CDR3 has 14 amino acids. This chain's CDR3 is CATSREKGGYEQYF. CDR3 DNA sequence: TGTGCCACCAGCAGAGAGAAGGGAGGATACGAGCAGTACTTC.

This clonotype was observed at least ten times. The chain uses TRBV14 and TRBJ1-6, with D maybe TRBD1 (5 bases). Germline loops: CDR1 SGHDN, CDR2 FVKESK. Trimming cost V 1 base and J 5 bases, with 12 bases left between them. CDR3 length: 16 residues. In DNA, the CDR3 is TGTGCCAGCAGCCAAGTATGGGGACTGGATAATTCACCCCTCCACTTT. Its protein product is CASSQVWGLDNSPLHF.